This T cell receptor beta chain comes out of a study of neoadjuvant anti-PD-1 for oral cavity cancer. About the study: Patients mostly received three to four biweekly nivolumab doses at 3 mg/kg before surgery. Patients without progression got a fourth dose around day 43. Study results and limitations: After neoadjuvant nivolumab, PBMC T cell clonality was significantly higher in non-responders than responders.

Six replicates per PBMC sample, mostly from 400 to 500 ng of genomic DNA. The assay was immunoSEQ multiplex PCR, and TCRdb's table has in-frame clones only and misses some. The sample lists approximately 37,000 clones, approximately 90% seen once, with roughly 3.6% in the top ten. As for this clone: Its antigen is not known.

Between the trimmed V and J ends, which lost 4 bases and 0 bases, there was a span of 16 bases. This CDR3 is 17 amino acids long. Germline V gene data show CDR1 as SEHNR and CDR2 as FQNEAQ (reference sequence). The sample here was PBMCs, taken before nivolumab (anti-PD-1) treatment. V is TRBV7-9 and J is TRBJ2-1; D remains ambiguous. The receptor's source is a person aged 40 to 85 with oral cavity squamous cell carcinoma. CDR3 sequence (DNA): TGTGCCAGCAGCTCCGTTAAGTACGTCCTCTCCTACAATGAGCAGTTCTTC. Translating gives CASSSVKYVLSYNEQFF.